A selection of T cell receptor beta chains follows, all from one sample in a study of blood T cell repertoires in COVID-19. Produced via immunoSEQ multiplex PCR; TCRdb's table is partial and in-frame only. The profile shows some 490,000 clones, roughly nine tenths of them singletons. Input material: PBMCs or T cells enriched from blood (not recorded which). These receptors were collected from a woman aged 55-70 years who had recovered from COVID-19. Each CDR3 is given with its conserved first and last residue. The D gene is left open where the match is weak. Clone sizes are given selectively: once, few, many, or a class where the clone is expanded.

v_gene,j_gene,d_gene,abundance,CDR3aa,CDR3nt
TRBV5-1,TRBJ2-5,TRBD1,.,CASSSSGTGYSETQYF,TGCGCCAGCAGCTCGTCCGGGACAGGGTATTCGGAGACCCAGTACTTC
TRBV28,TRBJ1-5,.,.,CASSSPGVGNQPQHF,TGTGCCAGCAGTTCTCCCGGGGTAGGGAATCAGCCCCAGCATTTT
TRBV3-1/TRBV3-2,TRBJ1-1,.,.,CASSQVRGNTEAFF,TGTGCCAGCAGCCAAGTCCGAGGGAACACTGAAGCTTTCTTT
TRBV20-1,TRBJ1-4,.,.,CSAREQGEGDEKLFF,TGCAGTGCTCGTGAGCAGGGTGAGGGGGATGAAAAACTGTTTTTT
TRBV18,TRBJ1-1,.,.,CASSPRGGTENTEAFF,TGTGCCAGCTCACCAAGGGGGGGCACGGAGAACACTGAAGCTTTCTTT
TRBV6-2/TRBV6-3,TRBJ2-2,.,.,CASSYNLHRTNTGELFF,TGTGCCAGCAGTTACAACCTGCACAGGACGAACACCGGGGAGCTGTTTTTT
TRBV11-3,TRBJ2-2,.,.,CASSLSELPYTGELFF,TGTGCCAGCAGCTTAAGCGAACTGCCCTACACCGGGGAGCTGTTTTTT
TRBV5-1,TRBJ1-5,.,.,CASSLGVGGSQPQHF,TGCGCCAGCAGCTTGGGGGTGGGGGGGAGTCAGCCCCAGCATTTT
TRBV9,TRBJ1-6,.,.,CASSASQAYNSPLHF,TGTGCCAGCAGCGCCTCACAGGCCTATAATTCACCCCTCCACTTT
TRBV15,TRBJ1-1,.,.,CATSRDQGKGNTEAFF,TGTGCCACCAGCAGAGATCAGGGGAAGGGGAACACTGAAGCTTTCTTT
TRBV18,TRBJ1-4,TRBD1,.,CASSPQRQGPNEKLFF,TGTGCCAGCTCACCCCAACGACAGGGACCCAATGAAAAACTGTTTTTT
TRBV12-5,TRBJ2-1,TRBD2,.,CASGLVLFGGGAHEQFF,TGTGCTAGTGGTTTGGTGCTCTTCGGCGGGGGGGCGCATGAGCAGTTCTTC
TRBV24-1,TRBJ1-2,TRBD1,.,CATSDPGGDSYGYTF,TGTGCCACCAGTGACCCAGGGGGCGACAGCTATGGCTACACCTTC
TRBV6-5,TRBJ2-3,.,.,CASSYRGGTDTQYF,TGTGCCAGCAGTTACCGAGGGGGAACAGATACGCAGTATTTT
TRBV21-1,TRBJ2-7,.,.,CASSKVGCTGKRPSYEQYF,TGTGCCAGCAGCAAAGTTGGGTGTACCGGGAAACGCCCATCCTACGAGCAGTACTTC
TRBV7-2,TRBJ2-6,.,.,CASSFPGSGANVLTF,TGTGCCAGCAGCTTCCCAGGGTCTGGGGCCAACGTCCTGACTTTC
TRBV5-1,TRBJ2-4,TRBD1,.,CASSSQLGGTKNIQYF,TGCGCCAGCAGCTCTCAGCTAGGGGGCACCAAAAACATTCAGTACTTC
TRBV4-1,TRBJ1-2,.,.,CASSQADGKTVYYGYTF,TGCGCCAGCAGCCAAGCGGATGGGAAGACAGTCTACTATGGCTACACCTTC
TRBV7-7,TRBJ1-1,.,.,CASSPFGVNTEAFF,TGTGCTAGCAGCCCCTTCGGGGTGAACACTGAAGCTTTCTTT
TRBV15,TRBJ1-2,.,.,CATSWEGYGYTF,TGTGCCACCAGCTGGGAGGGCTATGGCTACACCTTC
TRBV21-1,TRBJ1-2,.,.,CASSKGTGGANYGYTF,TGTGCCAGCAGCAAAGGGACAGGGGGGGCTAACTATGGCTACACCTTC
TRBV3-1/TRBV3-2,TRBJ1-2,TRBD1,.,CASSQISGTGVGYTF,TGTGCCAGCAGCCAGATTTCCGGGACAGGGGTCGGCTACACCTTC
TRBV29-1,TRBJ1-1,.,.,CSVSDRFSEAFF,TGCAGCGTCTCCGACAGGTTCTCTGAAGCTTTCTTT
TRBV5-1,TRBJ2-1,.,.,CASTHSGVGSYNEQFF,TGCGCCAGCACCCACTCGGGGGTCGGGTCCTACAATGAGCAGTTCTTC
TRBV11-2,TRBJ2-1,.,.,CASSLESYNEQFF,TGTGCCAGCAGCTTAGAATCGTACAATGAGCAGTTCTTC
TRBV7-2,TRBJ1-3,.,once,CASSLYGSGNTIYF,TGTGCCAGCAGCTTATACGGGTCTGGAAACACCATATATTTT
TRBV27,TRBJ1-4,TRBD1,once,CASSLGTGGRGEKLFF,TGTGCCAGCAGTCTTGGGACAGGGGGTAGGGGTGAAAAACTGTTTTTT
TRBV29-1,TRBJ1-5,TRBD1,.,CSVITGGNQPQHF,TGCAGCGTAATAACAGGGGGGAATCAGCCCCAGCATTTT
TRBV19,TRBJ1-5,.,.,CASSIQYSNQPQHF,TGTGCCAGTAGTATCCAGTATAGCAATCAGCCCCAGCATTTT
TRBV5-1,TRBJ2-5,TRBD2,.,CASSLVAGGVETQYF,TGCGCCAGCAGCTTGGTCGCGGGAGGGGTTGAGACCCAGTACTTC
TRBV11-3,TRBJ1-6,.,.,CASSLRRGADSPLHF,TGTGCCAGCAGCTTACGACGGGGGGCCGATTCACCCCTCCACTTT
TRBV24-1,TRBJ2-2,.,.,CATSDPGQGGPGELFF,TGTGCCACCAGTGATCCCGGGCAGGGGGGCCCCGGGGAGCTGTTTTTT
TRBV6-1,TRBJ1-6,.,.,CASSDADSSYNSPLHF,TGTGCCAGCAGTGATGCAGACAGCTCCTATAATTCACCCCTCCACTTT
TRBV5-1,TRBJ2-3,.,.,CASSSGSTDTQYF,TGCGCCAGCTCGTCGGGTAGCACAGATACGCAGTATTTT
TRBV14,TRBJ1-1,.,.,CASSQKMGEAFF,TGTGCCAGCAGCCAGAAGATGGGCGAAGCTTTCTTT
TRBV6-5,TRBJ1-1,TRBD1,.,CASTKDRGLNTEAFF,TGTGCCAGCACTAAGGACAGGGGGCTTAACACTGAAGCTTTCTTT
TRBV7-9,TRBJ2-4,.,once,CASNGDSTKNIQYF,TGTGCCAGCAACGGAGACAGTACCAAAAACATTCAGTACTTC
TRBV2,TRBJ2-3,TRBD2,.,CASSGGSGGTDTQYF,TGTGCCAGCAGTGGGGGTAGCGGGGGTACAGATACGCAGTATTTT
TRBV5-1,TRBJ1-1,TRBD1,few,CASSTDRGNRAFF,TGCGCCAGCAGCACTGACAGGGGAAATCGAGCTTTCTTT
TRBV7-2,TRBJ2-5,.,.,CASSFERGETQYF,TGTGCCAGCAGCTTTGAACGGGGAGAGACCCAGTACTTC
TRBV12-3/TRBV12-4,TRBJ2-2,TRBD1,once,CASSGQGAGELFF,TGTGCCAGCAGCGGACAGGGTGCCGGGGAGCTGTTTTTT
TRBV6-5,TRBJ1-2,.,.,CASRWGGEAYGYTF,TGTGCCAGCAGATGGGGAGGGGAGGCCTATGGCTACACCTTC
TRBV9,TRBJ1-2,.,.,CASSVGSGGAIGYTF,TGTGCCAGCAGCGTAGGCTCGGGGGGCGCGATAGGCTACACCTTC
TRBV11-3,TRBJ1-5,TRBD1,.,CASSLDHEGQGMRNQPQHF,TGTGCCAGCAGCTTAGATCATGAGGGACAGGGGATGCGCAATCAGCCCCAGCATTTT
TRBV3-1/TRBV3-2,TRBJ2-1,TRBD2,.,CASSRTSGGTDYNEQFF,TGTGCCAGCAGTCGAACTAGCGGGGGGACCGACTACAATGAGCAGTTCTTC
TRBV7-2,TRBJ2-3,.,once,CASSLMGRDTQYF,TGTGCCAGCAGCTTAATGGGGAGAGATACGCAGTATTTT
TRBV5-1,TRBJ1-1,.,.,CASSHPGNTEAFF,TGCGCCAGCAGCCATCCGGGGAACACTGAAGCTTTCTTT
TRBV29-1,TRBJ1-1,.,.,CSVERELAFF,TGCAGCGTTGAACGGGAGCTGGCTTTCTTT
TRBV5-1,TRBJ1-2,.,.,CASSADSFYGYTF,TGCGCCAGCAGCGCGGACAGCTTCTATGGCTACACCTTC
TRBV10-3,TRBJ2-7,TRBD2,.,CAISEKAGDYEQYF,TGTGCCATCAGTGAAAAAGCGGGGGACTACGAGCAGTACTTC